Sequencing of this T cell receptor beta chain was carried out in a study of T cells after yellow fever vaccination. This clonotype was counted many times. Antigen: not known. The ends lost 5 bases at V and 13 bases at J; junction bases unmatched: 13. Germline CDR1 is SGHTA and CDR2 is FQGNSA. The CDR3 is 15 amino acids. Broader study findings: Post-booster repertoires again held most primary-vaccination clones (about 96% CD4, 80% to 90% CD8). Overall, a small share of clonotypes was seen in both CD4 and CD8 compartments. The secondary T-cell response peaked on day 5, not day 15, but was weaker.

One entry per CDR3 protein, called by TCRdb with MiXCR from the 5' RACE reads. The table has some 350,000 distinct CDR3 sequences, 6.2% seen once; the top ten hold about 15%. J is TRBJ2-1 and V is TRBV7-2; 11 bases fit TRBD2. The TCR was taken from a man aged 30 to 45 who received the YFV17D yellow fever vaccine. The source material was PBMCs, sampled 5 days after the yellow fever booster vaccination. CDR3 DNA sequence: TGTGCCAGCAGCAAAATAAGAGGGACTAGCGGCTTCCAGTTCTTC. Translating gives CASSKIRGTSGFQFF.